This note documents a single TCR beta chain sequence. The antigen remains unidentified. The data originate from a study of cytomegalovirus exposure and HLA in healthy donors. PCR was performed using 60 Vbeta and 13 Jbeta primers. Assay: immunoSEQ multiplex PCR; the TCRdb copy retains only in-frame clones and omits some. The sample shows 200,000 to 250,000 clones, about 80% of them seen only once. Looked up from germline, CDR1 is KGHSH and CDR2 is LQKENI. The CDR3 is made up of 14 amino acids. V shed 2 bases and J shed 1 base, with 8 bases lying between them. Study findings and constraints: In an earlier analysis, about 90% or about 30%: the productive usage of most TCR beta V segments.

Material for sequencing was PBMCs. The TCR comes from a woman between 40 and 50 years old in good health and CMV-seronegative. This rearrangement joins TRBV18 to TRBJ1-1; D gene uncertain. The CDR3 protein is CASSPSSRNTEAFF. CDR3 nucleotides: TGTGCCAGCTCACCATCAAGCCGGAACACTGAAGCTTTCTTT.